Listed here are 27 T cell receptor beta chains from one sample, sequenced in a study of Graves' ophthalmopathy and Graves' hyperthyroidism. Amplification targeted the TCR beta CDR3 regions, with RNA transcripts as the source material. HTBI primers were used in a first-round RT-PCR, which preceded a second-round multiplex PCR. TCRdb independently ran MiXCR on the multiplex PCR reads; one entry per CDR3 protein. Found here are 52,000 or so distinct CDR3 sequences, about half of them singletons; the top ten hold roughly 5%. Sequenced input: peripheral blood. The receptors stem from an adult woman with Graves' ophthalmopathy.

This clonotype turned up a few times. The chain carries TRBV19 and TRBJ2-1; TRBD1 aligns across 10 bases. Per germline, CDR1 LNHDA and CDR2 SQIVND (reference sequence). CDR3 size: 14 residues. Losses at the gene ends were 1 base for V and 6 bases for J; bases not matched to a gene: 0. The CDR3 nucleotides read TGTGCCAGTAGTATAGGGACAGGGGGCAATGAGCAGTTCTTC. Encoded protein: CASSIGTGGNEQFF. The variable domain in full, completed from reference TRBV19 and TRBJ2-1, reads DGGITQSPKYLFRKEGQNVTLSCEQNLNHDAMYWYRQDPGQGLRLIYYSQIVNDFQKGDIAEGYSVSREKKESFPLTVTSAQKNPTAFYLCASSIGTGGNEQFFGPGTRLTVL.

In its sample, this clonotype was seen many times. One junction end does not reproduce the germline sequence, and a read error may be involved. V and J are TRBV2 and TRBJ2-2; D is undetermined. The germline V gene has CDR1 SNHLY and CDR2 FYNNEI. The CDR3 has 16 residues. For the CDR3, the DNA is TGTGCCAGCACTCTGTTTGTCGGAATGAACCCCGGGGAGCTGTTTTTT. It yields the protein CASTLFVGMNPGELFF.

This clonotype appeared once. This chain uses TRBV7-8 with TRBJ1-5, with D perhaps TRBD1 (6 bases). Per the germline V gene, CDR1 is SGHVS and CDR2 is FQNEAQ. The CDR3 has 21 amino acids. Trimming took 5 bases from V and 0 from J, leaving 29 bases between them. The CDR3 region has the DNA TGTGCCAGCAGCCCAAGCCCAGCGGGGAACACCGGGACATATAGCAATCAGCCCCAGCATTTT. This sequence encodes CASSPSPAGNTGTYSNQPQHF. Using reference TRBV7-8 and TRBJ1-5 for the parts outside the CDR3, the full variable domain is GAGVSQSPRYKVAKRGQDVALRCDPISGHVSLFWYQQALGQGPEFLTYFQNEAQLDKSGLPSDRFFAERPEGSVSTLKIQRTQQEDSAVYLCASSPSPAGNTGTYSNQPQHFGDGTRLSIL.

This clonotype came up many times. The chain carries TRBV12-5 and TRBJ1-5; unclear D gene. The V end was cut by 1 base, the J end by 3 bases, with 13 bases between. CDR1 is LGHNT, CDR2 FRNRAP, per germline. This CDR3 has 16 amino acids. Here the CDR3 reads CASGLENIRDNQPQHF. DNA of the CDR3: TGTGCTAGTGGTTTGGAAAATATCCGGGACAATCAGCCCCAGCATTTT.

This clonotype was counted many times. V is TRBV11-3 and J is TRBJ2-7; TRBD2 matches at 13 bases. Trimming took 3 bases from V and 2 from J; bases not matched to a gene: 1. Germline assignment: CDR1 SGHNT and CDR2 YENEEA. This CDR3 is 15 amino acids long. This CDR3 reads CASSLGTSGTYEQYF. In DNA, the CDR3 is TGTGCCAGCAGCTTGGGGACTAGCGGGACCTACGAGCAGTACTTC.

Worth noting for this clonotype: Sequence at one end of the junction differs from germline and may be a read error. The V call is TRBV19, the J call TRBJ2-3; D is unresolved. CDR3 length: 11 residues. Germline V gene lookup returns CDR1 LNHDA and CDR2 SQIVND (reference sequence). CDR3 in amino acids: CTSIWRDTQYF. CDR3 sequence (DNA): TGTACCAGTATATGGAGAGATACGCAGTACTTT.

The chain is built from TRBV5-5 and TRBJ2-1; D is uncertain. V shed 6 bases and J shed 3 bases, with 16 bases lying between them. CDR1 and CDR2 (germline): SGHKS, YYEKEE (reference sequence). The CDR3 is 15 amino acids. CDR3 DNA sequence: TGTGCCAGCAACTCATTCCCTATGGGCTACAATGAGCAGTTCTTC. Translated, it gives CASNSFPMGYNEQFF.

The V gene is TRBV9, the J gene TRBJ2-2, with a tentative D call TRBD2 (9 bases). Trimming shortened V by 4 bases and J by 9 bases, and 25 bases separated the two germline ends. The CDR3 extends over 17 amino acids. The germline V gene has CDR1 SGDLS and CDR2 YYNGEE. CDR3 loop: CASSLYQGAGGPRELFF. DNA of the CDR3: TGTGCCAGCAGCCTCTACCAGGGGGCGGGAGGGCCAAGGGAGCTGTTTTTT. The variable domain in full, with the rest retrieved from reference TRBV9 and TRBJ2-2, is DSGVTQTPKHLITATGQRVTLRCSPRSGDLSVYWYQQSLDQGLQFLIQYYNGEERAKGNILERFSAQQFPDLHSELNLSSLELGDSALYFCASSLYQGAGGPRELFFGEGSRLTVL.

This clonotype was detected ten times or more. V and J are TRBV20-1 and TRBJ2-5, with D maybe TRBD1 (6 bases). The CDR3 runs to 14 residues. The V end was cut by 2 bases, the J end by 1 base, with 11 bases between. CDR1 is DFQATT, CDR2 SNEGSKA, per germline (reference sequence). CDR3 bases: TGCAGTGCTAGAAAAGACAGGCCCCAAGAGACCCAGTACTTC. This codes for CSARKDRPQETQYF.

The table lists this clonotype with many counts. The chain recombines TRBV7-2 with TRBJ2-1, with 7 bases aligning to TRBD2. CDR3 length equals 16 residues. Germline lookup yields CDR1 SGHTA and CDR2 FQGNSA. V shed 1 base and J 7 bases; nucleotides not matched to a gene: 10. The CDR3 loop is CASSLVGTKNVNEQFF. CDR3 nucleotides: TGTGCCAGCAGCTTAGTAGGGACTAAAAATGTAAATGAGCAGTTCTTC.

This clonotype is categorized as medium-sized. The chain combines TRBV7-8 with TRBJ2-1; 8 bases line up with TRBD1. Germline CDR1 is SGHVS and CDR2 is FQNEAQ. Trimming cost V 3 bases and J 2 bases; bases outside gene matches: 3. This CDR3 is built from 15 residues. CDR3 amino acids: CASSLDRAAYNEQFF. The CDR3, as DNA: TGTGCCAGCAGCTTGGACAGGGCGGCCTACAATGAGCAGTTCTTC.

The chain couples TRBV3-1 to TRBJ2-3, with 14 positions matching TRBD2. V shed 5 bases and J 6 bases; nucleotides not matched to a gene: 7. This CDR3 is 16 amino acids long. From germline, CDR1 is LGHDT and CDR2 YNNKEL (reference sequence). This chain's CDR3 is CASSIPGLAGADTQYF. In DNA, the CDR3 is TGTGCCAGCAGCATTCCGGGACTAGCGGGAGCTGATACGCAGTATTTT.

By sample share, this clonotype is medium-sized. V is TRBV24-1 and J is TRBJ1-1; D might be TRBD1 (6 bases). The V and J ends lost 4 bases and 5 bases respectively, with 13 bases between them. Germline V gives CDR1 KGHDR, CDR2 SFDVKD. There are 14 residues in the CDR3. The chain's CDR3 is CATSDPNRETEAFF. Written as DNA, the CDR3 is TGTGCCACCAGTGACCCAAACAGGGAAACTGAAGCTTTCTTT.

About this clonotype itself: The conserved phenylalanine or tryptophan is not found at the CDR3 terminus, so this likely reflects a read error. It is unclear where the CDR3 begins or ends on the DNA, so no DNA is shown, and the CDR3 is as TCRdb lists it. The chain uses TRBV7-9 and TRBJ1-5; the table assigns TRBD1, which was not confirmed against the DNA. Germline CDR1 and CDR2: SEHNR and FQNEAQ (reference sequence). Ends included, the CDR3 has 8 residues. CDR3 sequence: CASSPPYG.

In this sample, this clonotype is medium-sized (0.01 to 0.1%). The chain employs TRBV10-1 and TRBJ2-1; D is uncertain. The CDR3 spans 11 residues. The germline V gene has CDR1 WNHNN and CDR2 SYGVQD (reference sequence). V was shortened by 11 bases and J by 8 bases, with 13 bases between the two germline ends. CDR3 loop: CAHPANHEQFF. In DNA, the CDR3 is TGCGCCCACCCAGCGAACCATGAGCAGTTCTTC.

In the case of this clonotype: Because it lacks the conserved phenylalanine or tryptophan at the end, this CDR3 is likely a read error. This chain joins TRBV5-1 and TRBJ2-7; 9 bases map to TRBD1. This CDR3 has 16 amino acids. Germline-derived CDR1 and CDR2 are SGHRS and YFSETQ. V trimming: 4 bases; J trimming: 4 bases; junction bases outside the gene matches: 12. CDR3 sequence reads: CASSLLKGQGIYEQYS. For the CDR3, the DNA is TGCGCCAGCAGCCTTTTGAAGGGACAGGGAATTTACGAGCAGTACTCC.

The rearrangement links TRBV7-2 to TRBJ1-1, with D possibly being TRBD1 (5 bases). This CDR3 spans 14 amino acids. The germline CDR1 and CDR2 sequences are SGHTA and FQGNSA. Trimming removed 2 bases from V and 4 bases from J, with 11 bases in between. The CDR3 DNA reads TGTGCCAGCAGCTTAAAGGCGGGGGGCACTGAAGCTTTCTTT. It encodes CASSLKAGGTEAFF.

At least ten counts were recorded for this clonotype. The chain links TRBV5-8 to TRBJ2-2; 9 bases line up with TRBD2. Trimming took 2 bases from V and 4 from J; bases not matched to a gene: 3. This CDR3 comprises 15 residues. In germline, CDR1 is SGHTS, CDR2 YDEGEE. The CDR3 spells CASSLAGGGTGELFF. The CDR3 DNA is TGTGCCAGCAGCTTAGCGGGAGGAGGCACCGGGGAGCTGTTTTTT. Full variable domain (outside the CDR3, taken from reference TRBV5-8 and TRBJ2-2): EAGVTQSPTHLIKTRGQQATLRCSPISGHTSVYWYQQALGLGLQFLLWYDEGEERNRGNFPPRFSGRQFPNYSSELNVNALELEDSALYLCASSLAGGGTGELFFGEGSRLTVL.

The genes are TRBV5-1 and TRBJ2-7, with TRBD1 matching 9 bases. This CDR3 contains 14 residues. Germline V gene sequence: CDR1 SGHRS, CDR2 YFSETQ. J gave up 4 bases and V 4 bases, and 6 bases lay outside the gene matches. DNA of the CDR3: TGCGCCAGCAGCCGGGGACAGGGAAGTTACGAGCAGTACTTC. Protein sequence: CASSRGQGSYEQYF.

About this clonotype itself: Germline and junction disagree at one end, which may indicate a read error. This chain links TRBV14 with TRBJ2-2; TRBD1 is a possible D gene (5 bases). The CDR3 loop spans 13 amino acids. The germline gives CDR1 SGHDN, CDR2 FVKESK. The CDR3 loop reads CASSHQGYEELFF. In nucleotides, the CDR3 is TGTGCCAGCAGTCATCAGGGATACGAGGAGCTGTTCTTT.

This clonotype has ten or more counts. V usage is TRBV4-2 and J usage is TRBJ2-7; D unclear. The V gene's germline CDR1 is LGHNA and CDR2 YNFKEQ. The CDR3 spans 13 residues. V lost 0 bases, J lost 4 bases, and 7 bases lay in between. The CDR3 reads CASSQDNGYEQYF. The CDR3 bases are TGTGCCAGCAGCCAAGATAACGGGTACGAGCAGTACTTC.

This clonotype was seen repeatedly, ten times or more. The chain is built from TRBV5-1 and TRBJ1-2, with D possibly being TRBD1 (5 bases). The length of the CDR3 is 18 residues. With 5 bases removed from V and 6 bases from J, the gap between germline ends came to 29 bases. CDR1 SGHRS and CDR2 YFSETQ come from the germline V gene. The CDR3 reads CASSEYPDILAPKDGYTF. The CDR3 DNA reads as TGCGCCAGCAGTGAGTACCCGGACATCCTAGCTCCCAAAGATGGCTACACCTTC.

This clonotype was seen many times. The chain joins TRBV6-6 to TRBJ1-2; maybe TRBD1 (5 bases). The germline V and J ends were trimmed by 0 bases and 9 bases, with 11 bases remaining between them. The CDR3 runs 13 residues. Germline V lookup: CDR1 MNHNY, CDR2 SVGAGI (reference sequence). The CDR3 DNA follows: TGTGCCAGCAGTTACTCGACCCAGGGTAGCTACACCTTC. Translating it yields CASSYSTQGSYTF.

The chain uses TRBV6-2 or TRBV6-3 and TRBJ1-2; D is unclear. CDR1 MNHEY and CDR2 SVGEGT come from the germline V gene. Deletions cut 0 bases from V and 8 bases from J, with 13 bases between. The CDR3 consists of 14 residues. The DNA of the CDR3 is TGTGCCAGCAGTTACTCGATGGGGAATCGGGGCTACACCTTC. It specifies CASSYSMGNRGYTF.

The CDR3 DNA reads as TGTACCACTCTCTCGGGGGACTACTTC. Its translation: CTTLSGDYF. The chain joins TRBV19 to TRBJ2-7; D might be TRBD2 (6 bases). The CDR3 is 9 amino acids. Germline V gives CDR1 LNHDA, CDR2 SQIVND (reference sequence).

This clonotype was detected many times. One base away lies a much larger clone, so this may be a sequencing read error. The J gene is TRBJ2-3, the V gene TRBV7-2; no definite D call. The germline V gene encodes CDR1 SGHTA and CDR2 FQGNSA. Trimming pared 6 bases from V and 5 bases from J, leaving 12 bases between. There are 13 residues in the CDR3. The CDR3 here is CASRHSPKDTQYF. The CDR3 DNA reads as TGTGCCAGCAGACATAGCCCCAAAGATACGCAGTATTTT.

Turning to this clonotype: The missing conserved phenylalanine or tryptophan at the end of this CDR3 makes a read error likely. J is TRBJ2-3 and V is TRBV20-1; TRBD2 aligns across 9 bases. Germline V gene lookup returns CDR1 DFQATT and CDR2 SNEGSKA (reference sequence). The CDR3 totals 15 residues. CDR3 protein: CCARIAGEQVNEQYC. CDR3 bases: TGCTGTGCTAGAATAGCGGGAGAGCAGGTCAATGAGCAGTATTGT.